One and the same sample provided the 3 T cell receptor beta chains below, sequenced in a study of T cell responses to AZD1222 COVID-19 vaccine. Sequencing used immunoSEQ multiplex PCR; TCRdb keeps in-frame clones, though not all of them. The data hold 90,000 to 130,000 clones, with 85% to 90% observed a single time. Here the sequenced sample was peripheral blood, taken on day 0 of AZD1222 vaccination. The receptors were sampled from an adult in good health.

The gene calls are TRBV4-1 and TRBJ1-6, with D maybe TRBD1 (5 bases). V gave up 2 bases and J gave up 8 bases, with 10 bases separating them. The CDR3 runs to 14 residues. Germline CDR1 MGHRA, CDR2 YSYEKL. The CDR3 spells CASSQQGRDSPLHF. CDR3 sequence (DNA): TGCGCCAGCAGCCAACAGGGTAGGGATTCACCCCTCCACTTT.

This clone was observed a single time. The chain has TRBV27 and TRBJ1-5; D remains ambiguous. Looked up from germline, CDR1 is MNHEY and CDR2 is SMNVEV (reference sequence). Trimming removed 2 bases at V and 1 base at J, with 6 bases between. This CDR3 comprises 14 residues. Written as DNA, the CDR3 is TGTGCCAGCAGTTTACAGGCGAGCAATCAGCCCCAGCATTTT. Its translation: CASSLQASNQPQHF.

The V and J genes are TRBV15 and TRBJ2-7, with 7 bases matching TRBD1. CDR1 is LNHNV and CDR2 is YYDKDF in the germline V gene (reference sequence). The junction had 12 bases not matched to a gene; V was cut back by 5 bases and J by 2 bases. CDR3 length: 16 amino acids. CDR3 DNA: TGTGCCACCAGCGGAACGAGAGGGGGCCCCACCTACGAGCAGTACTTC. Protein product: CATSGTRGGPTYEQYF.